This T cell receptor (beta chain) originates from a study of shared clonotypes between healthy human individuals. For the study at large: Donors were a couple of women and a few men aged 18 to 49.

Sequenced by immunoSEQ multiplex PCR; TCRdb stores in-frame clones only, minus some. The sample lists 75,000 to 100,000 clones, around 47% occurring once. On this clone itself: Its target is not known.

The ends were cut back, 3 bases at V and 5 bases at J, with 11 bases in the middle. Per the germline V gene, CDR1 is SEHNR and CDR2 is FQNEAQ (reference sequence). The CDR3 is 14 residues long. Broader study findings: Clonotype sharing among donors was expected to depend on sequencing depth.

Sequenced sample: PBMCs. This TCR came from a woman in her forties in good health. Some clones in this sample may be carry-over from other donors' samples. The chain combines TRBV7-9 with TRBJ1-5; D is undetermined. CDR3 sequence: CASSFDGYYQPQHF. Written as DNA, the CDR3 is TGTGCCAGCAGCTTTGACGGCTATTATCAGCCCCAGCATTTT. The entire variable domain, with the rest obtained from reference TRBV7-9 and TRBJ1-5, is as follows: DTGVSQNPRHKITKRGQNVTFRCDPISEHNRLYWYRQTLGQGPEFLTYFQNEAQLEKSRLLSDRFSAERPKGSFSTLEIQRTEQGDSAMYLCASSFDGYYQPQHFGDGTRLSIL.